This TCR beta chain is from a study of T cell repertoires in cytomegalovirus infection (dated by TCRdb to between 2017 and 2020). As for the study more broadly: The peptide stimulations were aimed at well-studied HLA-B-restricted epitopes as well as recently identified HLA-C-restricted CMV epitopes, whose presentation resists viral immunomodulation. Because public TCR beta signatures pointed to carriage of CMV infection together with the matching HLA type, the HLA type of each donor mattered for the analysis. Paper-wide results and their limitations: Cumulative frequency of public TCR beta family members discriminated carriers of CMV infection plus the relevant HLA type in this cohort and an independent approximately 360-donor cohort. The ex vivo response was dominated by HLA-C-restricted CMV-specific TCR beta clonotypes, which also provided the single most frequent clonotype in two of eight donors.

The label giving this sample's treatment or condition can be read as: in vitro stimulation with specific CMV peptide epitopes to enrich CMV-specific T cells. This clonotype was seen a handful of times. Which antigen it targets is not known. No per-base quality is available; no much larger clone lies one base away. The run used an Illumina HiSeq 1500. The raw public data were reprocessed by TCRdb itself: fastp quality trimming at Q25, MiXCR clonotype calling, in-frame beta chains only. Merged by CDR3 protein, the rows form single entries marked with the most common genes and DNA. The table for this sample lists some 500,000 distinct CDR3 sequences; around 30% of them were counted only once. Together, the top ten hold around a sixth of the sample. The starting material was cultured PBMCs, obtained from culture after CMV antigen stimulation. The TCR was taken from a human donor in good health (CMV status not recorded). Some clones in this sample may be carry-over from other donors' samples.

The CDR3 region reads CASSYSSGSGRRYNEQFF. The sequence in DNA is TGTGCCAGCAGTTACTCGTCGGGTAGCGGGAGGAGGTACAATGAGCAGTTCTTC. This receptor chain uses TRBV6-6 and TRBJ2-1, with 10 bases matching TRBD2. Trimmed from V: 0 bases; trimmed from J: 4 bases; junction bases lacking a gene match: 9. From the germline V gene (reference sequence), CDR1 is MNHNY and CDR2 is SVGAGI. Including the terminal cysteine and phenylalanine, the CDR3 comprises 18 residues. CDR3 DNA is the only sequence kept; it has 54 bases, read in frame from the first base.